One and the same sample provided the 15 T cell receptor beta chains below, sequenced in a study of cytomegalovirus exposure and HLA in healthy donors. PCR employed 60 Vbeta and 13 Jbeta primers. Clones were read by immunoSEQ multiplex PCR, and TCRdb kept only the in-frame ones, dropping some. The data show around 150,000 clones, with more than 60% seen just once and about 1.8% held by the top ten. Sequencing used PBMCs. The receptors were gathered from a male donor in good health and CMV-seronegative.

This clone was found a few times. CDR3 sequence reads: CASTLTGLGNTEAFF. CDR3 bases: TGTGCCAGCACCCTAACAGGGCTGGGGAACACTGAAGCTTTCTTT. The rearrangement links TRBV6-6 to TRBJ1-1; tentative D call: TRBD1 (6 bases). The V gene lost 7 bases and the J gene lost 1 base, with 16 bases spanning the gap. CDR1 is MNHNY, CDR2 SVGAGI, per germline (reference sequence). The CDR3 has 15 residues.

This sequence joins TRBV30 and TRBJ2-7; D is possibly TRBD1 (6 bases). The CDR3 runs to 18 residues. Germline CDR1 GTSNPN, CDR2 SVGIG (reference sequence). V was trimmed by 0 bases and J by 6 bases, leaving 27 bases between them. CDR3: CAWSVLSARTATSPEQYF. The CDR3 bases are TGTGCCTGGAGTGTATTATCTGCCAGGACAGCTACTTCCCCCGAGCAGTACTTC.

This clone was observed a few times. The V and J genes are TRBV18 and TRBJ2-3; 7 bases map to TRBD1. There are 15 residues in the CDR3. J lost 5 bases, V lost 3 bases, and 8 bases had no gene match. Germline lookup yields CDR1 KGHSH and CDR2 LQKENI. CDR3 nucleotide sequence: TGTGCCAGCTCACCCGGGACAGATGGAAGAGATACGCAGTATTTT. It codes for CASSPGTDGRDTQYF.

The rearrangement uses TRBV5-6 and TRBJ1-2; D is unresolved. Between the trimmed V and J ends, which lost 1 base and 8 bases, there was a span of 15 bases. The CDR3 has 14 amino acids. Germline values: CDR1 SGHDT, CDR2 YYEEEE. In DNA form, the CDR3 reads TGTGCCAGCAGCTTGCCCCAAATAACTAGAGGCTACACCTTC. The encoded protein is CASSLPQITRGYTF.

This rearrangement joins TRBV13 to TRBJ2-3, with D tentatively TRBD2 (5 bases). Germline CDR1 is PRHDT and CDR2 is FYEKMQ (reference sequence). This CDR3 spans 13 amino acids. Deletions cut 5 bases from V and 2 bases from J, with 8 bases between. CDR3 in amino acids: CASSPGFTDTQYF. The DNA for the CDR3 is TGTGCCAGCAGCCCGGGGTTCACAGATACGCAGTATTTT. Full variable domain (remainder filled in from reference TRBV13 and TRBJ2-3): AAGVIQSPRHLIKEKRETATLKCYPIPRHDTVYWYQQGPGQDPQFLISFYEKMQSDKGSIPDRFSAQQFSDYHSELNMSSLELGDSALYFCASSPGFTDTQYFGPGTRLTVL.

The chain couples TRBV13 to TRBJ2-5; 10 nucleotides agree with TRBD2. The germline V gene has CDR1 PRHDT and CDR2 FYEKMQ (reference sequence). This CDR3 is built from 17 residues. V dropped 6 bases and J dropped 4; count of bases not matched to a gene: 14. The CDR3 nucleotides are TGTGCCAGCAGTCCCGCGAATGGAGCGGGGGGGCGAGAGACCCAGTACTTC. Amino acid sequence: CASSPANGAGGRETQYF.

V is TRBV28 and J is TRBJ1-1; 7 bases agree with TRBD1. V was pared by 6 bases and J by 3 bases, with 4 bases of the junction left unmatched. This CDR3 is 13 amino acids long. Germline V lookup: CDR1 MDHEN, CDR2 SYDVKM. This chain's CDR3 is CASSPDRDTEAFF. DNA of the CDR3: TGTGCCAGCAGCCCCGACAGGGACACTGAAGCTTTCTTT.

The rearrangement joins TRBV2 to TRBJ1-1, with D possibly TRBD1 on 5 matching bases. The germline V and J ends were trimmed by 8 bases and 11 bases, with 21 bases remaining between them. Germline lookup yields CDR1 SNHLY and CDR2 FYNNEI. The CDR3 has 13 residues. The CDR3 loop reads CASGREEAGGAFF. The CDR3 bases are TGTGCCAGCGGCAGGGAGGAGGCGGGCGGGGCTTTCTTT.

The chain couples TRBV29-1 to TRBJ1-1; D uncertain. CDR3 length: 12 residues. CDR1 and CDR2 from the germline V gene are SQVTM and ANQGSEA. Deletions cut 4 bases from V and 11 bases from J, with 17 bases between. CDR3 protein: CSVVGHERGAFF. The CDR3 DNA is TGCAGCGTTGTCGGTCACGAACGAGGGGCTTTCTTT.

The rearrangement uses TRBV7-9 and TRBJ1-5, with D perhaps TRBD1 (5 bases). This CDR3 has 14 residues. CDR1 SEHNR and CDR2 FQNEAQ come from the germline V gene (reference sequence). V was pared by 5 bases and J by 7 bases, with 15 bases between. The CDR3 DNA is TGTGCCAGCAGCCGTAGCGGCGGGGACCAGCCCCAGCATTTT. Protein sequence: CASSRSGGDQPQHF.

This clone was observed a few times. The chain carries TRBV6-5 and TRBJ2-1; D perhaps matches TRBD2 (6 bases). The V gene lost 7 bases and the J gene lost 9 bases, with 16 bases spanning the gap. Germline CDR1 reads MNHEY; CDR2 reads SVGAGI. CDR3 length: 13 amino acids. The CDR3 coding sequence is TGTGCCAGCAAGTGGGGGGTGGTCGGTGAGCAGTTCTTC. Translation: CASKWGVVGEQFF.

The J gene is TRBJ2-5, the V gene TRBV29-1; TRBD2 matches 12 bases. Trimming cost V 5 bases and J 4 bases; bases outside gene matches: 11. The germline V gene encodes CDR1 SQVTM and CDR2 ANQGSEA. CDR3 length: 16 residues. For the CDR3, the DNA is TGCAGCGTTAAGTTGGCTAGCGGGGGGGCCCTAGAGACCCAGTACTTC. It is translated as CSVKLASGGALETQYF.

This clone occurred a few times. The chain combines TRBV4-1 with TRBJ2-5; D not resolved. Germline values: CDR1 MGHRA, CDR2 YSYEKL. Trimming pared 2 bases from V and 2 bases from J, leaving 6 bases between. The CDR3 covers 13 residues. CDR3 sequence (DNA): TGCGCCAGCAGCCAATCCGGGCAAGAGACCCAGTACTTC. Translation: CASSQSGQETQYF.

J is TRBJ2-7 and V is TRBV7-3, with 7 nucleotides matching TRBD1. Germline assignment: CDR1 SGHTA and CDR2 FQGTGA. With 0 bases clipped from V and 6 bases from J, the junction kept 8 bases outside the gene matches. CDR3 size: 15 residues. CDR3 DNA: TGTGCCAGCAGCTTAACCGGGACAGTTGCTGGCGAGCAGTACTTC. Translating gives CASSLTGTVAGEQYF.

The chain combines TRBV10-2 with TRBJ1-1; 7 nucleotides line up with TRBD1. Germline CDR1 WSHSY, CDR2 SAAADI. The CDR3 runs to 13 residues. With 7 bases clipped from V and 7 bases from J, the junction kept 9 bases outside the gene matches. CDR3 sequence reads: CASKGADRSEAFF. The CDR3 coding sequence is TGCGCCAGCAAGGGGGCTGACAGAAGTGAAGCTTTCTTT.